Described below is a single T cell receptor beta chain sequence and its context. The data were obtained in a study of CD4 T cells in relation to SARS-CoV-2 and coronaviruses. Trimming took off 6 bases at V and 4 bases at J, with 13 bases between the two ends. The CDR3 is 13 amino acids. The V gene's germline CDR1 is MDHEN and CDR2 SYDVKM. The protocol was immunoSEQ multiplex PCR, while the TCRdb copy is restricted to in-frame clones and leaves out a portion. The sample gives approximately 50,000 clones, just over 90% of which show up once; around 0.41% is in the top ten. The clonotype was recovered from an adult with COVID-19. The V call is TRBV28, the J call TRBJ2-7; no firm D call. Sequenced input: naive CD4+ T cells from PBMCs. The subset was: naive CD4+ T cells isolated by negative enrichment. The CDR3 reads CASSLGLAYEQYF. The CDR3 DNA sequence: TGTGCCAGCAGCCTGGGTCTGGCTTACGAGCAGTACTTC.